This T cell receptor beta chain was sequenced in a study of CD8+ T cells in alopecia areata. Sequencing used cDNA as its template, made by extracting RNA and reverse transcribing it. Profiled with immunoSEQ multiplex PCR; TCRdb holds only in-frame clones, not every one. The profile covers a few hundred thousand clones, with around two fifths appearing a single time and roughly 0.5% taken by the ten largest. Treatment described: oral pan-JAK inhibitor, 5-10 mg twice daily. The TCR originated in a human donor with alopecia areata. Sequencing used CD4+ T cells sorted from blood, obtained between weeks 30 and 35, from a patient treated with tofacitinib.

The chain's CDR3 is CASSRRTSGRGPDTQYF. The DNA of the CDR3 is TGTGCCAGCAGTCGCCGGACTAGCGGGAGGGGGCCAGATACGCAGTATTTT. J is TRBJ2-3 and V is TRBV7-3; 15 bases fit TRBD2. The CDR3 extends over 17 amino acids. V lost 6 bases, J lost 4 bases, and 8 bases stayed unmatched. Per the germline V gene, CDR1 is SGHTA and CDR2 is FQGTGA. The full variable domain, rest sourced from reference TRBV7-3 and TRBJ2-3, is GAGVSQTPSNKVTEKGKYVELRCDPISGHTALYWYRQSLGQGPEFLIYFQGTGAADDSGLPNDRFFAVRPEGSVSTLKIQRTERGDSAVYLCASSRRTSGRGPDTQYFGPGTRLTVL.